This T cell receptor (beta chain) comes out of a study of blood T cell repertoires in COVID-19. Study details: Sample material is recorded as cDNA or gDNA derived from T cells, B-cell-depleted T cells, or PBMCs.

Original processing methods: From reference gene primer amplification, estimates of nucleated cell counts were derived. TCRdb's table, derived via immunoSEQ multiplex PCR, lists solely in-frame clones and lacks some. V, J and clone size derive from that table, while D and trimming were established from the DNA sequence. Among almost 400,000 clones, 70% to 90% were seen once, and the ten largest hold around 0.97%. Those who participated ranged in age from roughly 18 to 90 years and resided in approximately 23 US areas. V dropped 5 bases and J dropped 5 bases, with 11 bases sitting between them. This CDR3 comprises 13 residues. Germline lookup yields CDR1 LGHDT and CDR2 YNNKEL (reference sequence).

The rearrangement uses TRBV3-1 (or the pseudogene TRBV3-2) and TRBJ2-3, with a weak D call TRBD2 (6 bases). The source is a woman in her 30s with acute COVID-19. Sequencing was carried out using PBMCs or T cells enriched from blood (not recorded which). The CDR3 DNA reads TGTGCCAGCAGCGGTCGCGGGGTAGATACGCAGTATTTT. It is translated as CASSGRGVDTQYF.